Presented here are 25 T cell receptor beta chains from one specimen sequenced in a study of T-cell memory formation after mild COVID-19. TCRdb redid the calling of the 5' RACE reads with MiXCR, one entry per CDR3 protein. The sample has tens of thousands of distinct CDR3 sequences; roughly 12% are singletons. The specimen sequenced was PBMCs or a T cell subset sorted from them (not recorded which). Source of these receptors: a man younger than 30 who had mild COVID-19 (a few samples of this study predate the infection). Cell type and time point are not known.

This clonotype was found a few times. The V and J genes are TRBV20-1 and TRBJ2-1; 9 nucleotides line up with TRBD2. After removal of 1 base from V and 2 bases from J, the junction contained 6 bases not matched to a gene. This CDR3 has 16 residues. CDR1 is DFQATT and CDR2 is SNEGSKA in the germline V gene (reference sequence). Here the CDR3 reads CSARVLAGTPYNEQFF. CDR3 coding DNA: TGCAGTGCTAGAGTCCTAGCGGGGACCCCCTACAATGAGCAGTTCTTC.

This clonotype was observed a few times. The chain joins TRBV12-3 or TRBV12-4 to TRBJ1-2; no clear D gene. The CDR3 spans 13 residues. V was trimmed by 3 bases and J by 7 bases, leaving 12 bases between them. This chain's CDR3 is CASSFSQSAGYTF. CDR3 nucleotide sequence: TGTGCCAGCAGTTTTTCACAGTCGGCTGGCTACACCTTC.

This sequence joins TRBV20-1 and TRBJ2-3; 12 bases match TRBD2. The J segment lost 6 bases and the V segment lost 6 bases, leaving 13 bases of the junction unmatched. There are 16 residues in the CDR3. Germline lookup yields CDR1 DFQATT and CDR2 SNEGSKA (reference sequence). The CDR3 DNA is TGCAGTGCCATCCGACTAGCGGGGGAGTCCCGTGATACGCAGTATTTT. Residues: CSAIRLAGESRDTQYF.

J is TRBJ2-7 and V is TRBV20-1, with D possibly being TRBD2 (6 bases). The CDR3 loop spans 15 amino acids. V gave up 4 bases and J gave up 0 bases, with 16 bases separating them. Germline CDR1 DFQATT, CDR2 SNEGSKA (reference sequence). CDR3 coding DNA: TGCAGTGCTACCCCCGGAGCGGGCAGCTCCTACGAGCAGTACGTC. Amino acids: CSATPGAGSSYEQYV.

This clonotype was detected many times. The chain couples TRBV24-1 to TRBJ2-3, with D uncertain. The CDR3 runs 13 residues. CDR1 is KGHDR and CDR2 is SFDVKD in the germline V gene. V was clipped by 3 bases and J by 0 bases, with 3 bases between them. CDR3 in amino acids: CATSDGSTDTQYF. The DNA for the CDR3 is TGTGCCACCAGTGATGGGAGCACAGATACGCAGTATTTT.

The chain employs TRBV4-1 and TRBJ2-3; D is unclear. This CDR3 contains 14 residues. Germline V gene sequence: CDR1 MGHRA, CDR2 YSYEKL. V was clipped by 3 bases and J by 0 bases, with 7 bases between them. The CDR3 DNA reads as TGCGCCAGCAGCCACTACAGAAGCACAGATACGCAGTATTTT. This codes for CASSHYRSTDTQYF.

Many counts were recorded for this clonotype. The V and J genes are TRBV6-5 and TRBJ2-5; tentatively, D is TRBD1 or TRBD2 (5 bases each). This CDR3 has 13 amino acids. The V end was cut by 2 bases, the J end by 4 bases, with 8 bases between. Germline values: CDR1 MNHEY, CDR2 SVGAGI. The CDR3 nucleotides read TGTGCCAGCAGTTACCCGGGGACAGAGACCCAGTACTTC. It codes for CASSYPGTETQYF.

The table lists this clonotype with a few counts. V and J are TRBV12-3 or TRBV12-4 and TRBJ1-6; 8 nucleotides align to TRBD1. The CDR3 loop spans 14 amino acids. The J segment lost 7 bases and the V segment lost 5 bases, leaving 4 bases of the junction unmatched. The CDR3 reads CASSPDRGNSPLHF. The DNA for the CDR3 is TGTGCCAGCAGTCCCGACAGGGGAAATTCACCCCTCCACTTT.

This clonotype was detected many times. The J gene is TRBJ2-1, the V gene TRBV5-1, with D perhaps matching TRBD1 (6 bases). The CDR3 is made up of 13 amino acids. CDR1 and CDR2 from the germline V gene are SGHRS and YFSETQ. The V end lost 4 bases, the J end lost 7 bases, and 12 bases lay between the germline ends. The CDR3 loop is CASSTPQGNEQFF. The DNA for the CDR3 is TGCGCCAGCAGCACCCCTCAGGGGAATGAGCAGTTCTTC.

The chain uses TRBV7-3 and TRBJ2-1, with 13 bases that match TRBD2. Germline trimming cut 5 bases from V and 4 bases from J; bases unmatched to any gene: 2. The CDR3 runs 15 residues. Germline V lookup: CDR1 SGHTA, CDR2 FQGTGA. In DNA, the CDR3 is TGTGCCAGCAGCAGGACTAGCGGGGGTTACAATGAGCAGTTCTTC. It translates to CASSRTSGGYNEQFF.

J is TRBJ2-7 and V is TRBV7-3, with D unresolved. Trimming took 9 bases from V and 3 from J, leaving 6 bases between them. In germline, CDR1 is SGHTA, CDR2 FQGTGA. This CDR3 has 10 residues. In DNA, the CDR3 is TGTGCCAGGACCTACTACGAGCAGTACGTC. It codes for CARTYYEQYV.

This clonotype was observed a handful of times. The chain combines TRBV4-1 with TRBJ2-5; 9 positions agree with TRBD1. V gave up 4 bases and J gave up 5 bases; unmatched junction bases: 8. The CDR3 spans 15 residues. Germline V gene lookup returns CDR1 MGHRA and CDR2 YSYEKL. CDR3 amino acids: CASSLGTGRWETQYF. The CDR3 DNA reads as TGCGCCAGCAGCCTTGGGACAGGGCGGTGGGAGACCCAGTACTTC.

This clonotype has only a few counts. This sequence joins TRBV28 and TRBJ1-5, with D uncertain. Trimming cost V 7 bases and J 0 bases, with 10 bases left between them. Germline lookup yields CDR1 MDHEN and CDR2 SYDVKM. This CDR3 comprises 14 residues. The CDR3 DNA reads TGTGCCAGCATCGGCGGCTATAGCAATCAGCCCCAGCATTTT. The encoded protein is CASIGGYSNQPQHF.

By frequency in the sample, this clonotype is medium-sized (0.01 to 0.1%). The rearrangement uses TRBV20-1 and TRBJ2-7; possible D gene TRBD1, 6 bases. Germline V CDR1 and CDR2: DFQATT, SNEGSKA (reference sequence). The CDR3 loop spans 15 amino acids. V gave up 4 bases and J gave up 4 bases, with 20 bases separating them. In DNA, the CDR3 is TGCAGTGCTACCGCCGGGACATCGAACCATTACGAGCAGTACGTC. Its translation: CSATAGTSNHYEQYV.

The CDR3 is CASRGGQVFNEKLFF. The CDR3 coding sequence is TGTGCCAGCAGGGGGGGACAGGTGTTTAATGAAAAACTGTTTTTT. This chain uses TRBV12-3 or TRBV12-4 with TRBJ1-4; 8 positions match TRBD1. The CDR3 is 15 residues long. Trimming removed 6 bases from V and 4 bases from J; junction bases left unmatched: 7.

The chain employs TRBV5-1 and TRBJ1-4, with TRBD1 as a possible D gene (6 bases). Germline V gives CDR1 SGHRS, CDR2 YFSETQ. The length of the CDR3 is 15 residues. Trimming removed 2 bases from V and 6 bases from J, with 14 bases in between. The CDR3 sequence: CASSFGSGEDEKLFF. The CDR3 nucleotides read TGCGCCAGCAGCTTCGGTTCAGGGGAAGATGAAAAACTGTTTTTT.

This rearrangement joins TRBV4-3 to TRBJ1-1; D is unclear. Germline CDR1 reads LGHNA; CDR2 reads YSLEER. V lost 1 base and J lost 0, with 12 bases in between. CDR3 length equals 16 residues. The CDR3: CASSQVSGSMNTEAFF. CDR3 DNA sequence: TGCGCCAGCAGCCAAGTGTCAGGCTCCATGAACACTGAAGCTTTCTTT.

The CDR3 nucleotides are TGTGCCAGCAGCTTAGGGACAGGGGGTAGCGAGCAGTACTTC. Protein: CASSLGTGGSEQYF. V gene TRBV13 combines with J gene TRBJ2-7; the match to TRBD1 covers 9 bases. The CDR3 runs to 14 residues. Germline trimming cut 0 bases from V and 6 bases from J; bases unmatched to any gene: 3. Looked up from germline, CDR1 is PRHDT and CDR2 is FYEKMQ (reference sequence).

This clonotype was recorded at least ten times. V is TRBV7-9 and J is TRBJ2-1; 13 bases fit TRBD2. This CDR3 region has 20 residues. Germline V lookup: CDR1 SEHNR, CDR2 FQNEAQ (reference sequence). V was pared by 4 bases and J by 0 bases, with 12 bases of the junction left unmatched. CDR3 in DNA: TGTGCCAGCAGCTCCCGACTAGCGGGGGGCAGAACTAGCTCCTACAATGAGCAGTTCTTC. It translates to CASSSRLAGGRTSSYNEQFF.

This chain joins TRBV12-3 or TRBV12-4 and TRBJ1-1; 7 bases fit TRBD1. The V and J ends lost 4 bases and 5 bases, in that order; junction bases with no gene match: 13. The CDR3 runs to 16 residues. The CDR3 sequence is CASSSGTDIKGTEAFF. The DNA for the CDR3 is TGTGCCAGCAGTTCCGGGACAGACATTAAGGGGACTGAAGCTTTCTTT.

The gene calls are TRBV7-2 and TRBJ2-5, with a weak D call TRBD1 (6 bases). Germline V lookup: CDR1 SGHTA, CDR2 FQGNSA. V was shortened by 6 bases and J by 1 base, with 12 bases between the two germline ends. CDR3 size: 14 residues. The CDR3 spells CASSGQGPQETQYF. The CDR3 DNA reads TGTGCCAGCAGTGGTCAGGGGCCCCAAGAGACCCAGTACTTC.

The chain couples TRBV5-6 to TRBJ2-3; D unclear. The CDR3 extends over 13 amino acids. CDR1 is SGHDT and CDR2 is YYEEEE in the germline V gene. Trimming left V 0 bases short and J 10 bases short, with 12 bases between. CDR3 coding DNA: TGTGCCAGCAGCTTGGCCTTGGCGGTGCCGCAGTATTTT. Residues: CASSLALAVPQYF.

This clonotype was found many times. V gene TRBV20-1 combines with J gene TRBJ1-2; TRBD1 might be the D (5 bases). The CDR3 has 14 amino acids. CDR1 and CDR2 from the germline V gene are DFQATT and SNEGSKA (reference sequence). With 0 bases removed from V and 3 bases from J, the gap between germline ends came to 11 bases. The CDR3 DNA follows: TGCAGTGCTAGAGATTACGGCAGGGACTATGGCTACACCTTC. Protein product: CSARDYGRDYGYTF.

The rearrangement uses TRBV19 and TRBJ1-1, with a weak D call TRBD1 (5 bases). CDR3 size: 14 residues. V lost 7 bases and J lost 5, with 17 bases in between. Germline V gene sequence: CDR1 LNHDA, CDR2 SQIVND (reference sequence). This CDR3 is CASIPTGLWTEAFF. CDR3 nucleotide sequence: TGTGCCAGTATCCCCACGGGGCTGTGGACTGAAGCTTTCTTT.

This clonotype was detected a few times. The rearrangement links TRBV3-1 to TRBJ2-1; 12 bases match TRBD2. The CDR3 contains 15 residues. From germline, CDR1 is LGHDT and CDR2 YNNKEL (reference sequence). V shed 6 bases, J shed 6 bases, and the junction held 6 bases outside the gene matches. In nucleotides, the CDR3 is TGTGCCAGCAGGCTAGCGGGGGGGCCCGGCAATGAGCAGTTCTTC. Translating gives CASRLAGGPGNEQFF.